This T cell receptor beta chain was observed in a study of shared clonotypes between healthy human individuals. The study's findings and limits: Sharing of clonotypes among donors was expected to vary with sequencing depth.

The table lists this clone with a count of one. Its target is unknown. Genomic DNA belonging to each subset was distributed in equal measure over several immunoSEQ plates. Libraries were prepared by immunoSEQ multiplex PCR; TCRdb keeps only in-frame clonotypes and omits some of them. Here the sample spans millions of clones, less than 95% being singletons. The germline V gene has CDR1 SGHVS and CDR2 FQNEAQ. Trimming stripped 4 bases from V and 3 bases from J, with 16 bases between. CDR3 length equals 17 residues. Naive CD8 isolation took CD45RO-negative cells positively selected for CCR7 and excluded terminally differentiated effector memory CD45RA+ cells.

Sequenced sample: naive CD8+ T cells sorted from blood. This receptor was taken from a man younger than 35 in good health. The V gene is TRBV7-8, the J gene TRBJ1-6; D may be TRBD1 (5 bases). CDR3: CASSSHNRQYYNSPLHF. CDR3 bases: TGTGCCAGCAGCTCGCATAACCGACAGTACTATAATTCACCCCTCCACTTT.